Each of the 21 T cell receptor beta chains below was sequenced from the same sample in a study of blood T cell repertoires in COVID-19. The assay was immunoSEQ multiplex PCR, and TCRdb's table has in-frame clones only and misses some. The sample consists of approximately 300,000 clones, 89% of them appearing once. The sequenced sample was peripheral blood. These receptors all stem from a man younger than 35 who had recovered from COVID-19.

Note on this clone: An end of the junction differs from the germline gene, which may be a read error. The V and J genes are TRBV7-7 and TRBJ2-5; 7 bases fit TRBD1. Per germline, CDR1 SSHAT and CDR2 FNYEAQ (reference sequence). The CDR3 sequence is 14 residues long. CDR3 residues: CASRPRGGQETQYF. For the CDR3, the DNA is TGTGCTAGCAGGCCGCGAGGGGGCCAGGAGACCCAGTACTTC.

This rearrangement joins TRBV6-2 or TRBV6-3 to TRBJ1-2; D unclear. The germline V and J ends were trimmed by 5 bases and 2 bases, with 12 bases remaining between them. This CDR3 has 14 residues. The germline V gene encodes CDR1 MNHEY and CDR2 SVGEGT. The CDR3 DNA sequence: TGTGCCAGCAGTCTCCGAGAGGTAAACTATGGCTACACCTTC. Amino acids: CASSLREVNYGYTF.

The chain employs TRBV6-1 and TRBJ1-2; maybe TRBD1 (6 bases). Per germline, CDR1 MNHNS and CDR2 SASEGT. Trimming stripped 3 bases from V and 2 bases from J, with 16 bases between. CDR3 length: 16 amino acids. The CDR3 nucleotides read TGTGCCAGCAGTGAGACAGGCCCCAAATCCAACTATGGCTACACCTTC. Translating it yields CASSETGPKSNYGYTF.

V is TRBV6-1 and J is TRBJ2-3; D not resolved. Trimming took 2 bases from V and 4 from J, leaving 10 bases between them. The CDR3 loop spans 14 amino acids. CDR1 and CDR2 from the germline V gene are MNHNS and SASEGT. The CDR3 DNA follows: TGTGCCAGCAGTGAAAGTGTCAGCGCAGATACGCAGTATTTT. This sequence encodes CASSESVSADTQYF.

The chain carries TRBV10-3 and TRBJ2-5; TRBD1 aligns across 11 bases. The CDR3 has 16 residues. The V and J ends lost 1 base and 4 bases, in that order; junction bases with no gene match: 5. Looked up from germline, CDR1 is ENHRY and CDR2 is SYGVKD. In DNA, the CDR3 is TGTGCCATCAGTGAGTGGGACAGGGGGATAGGAGAGACCCAGTACTTC. Residues: CAISEWDRGIGETQYF.

The chain is built from TRBV11-1 and TRBJ2-5, with 9 bases lining up with TRBD1. Germline loops: CDR1 SGHAT, CDR2 FQDESV (reference sequence). This CDR3 has 15 amino acids. V gave up 4 bases and J gave up 3 bases; unmatched junction bases: 6. The DNA of the CDR3 is TGTGCCAGCAGCTCGGACAGGGGAGGAGAAGAGACCCAGTACTTC. This codes for CASSSDRGGEETQYF.

The chain links TRBV10-3 to TRBJ1-3; 7 bases fit TRBD1. Germline loops: CDR1 ENHRY, CDR2 SYGVKD. The CDR3 is made up of 13 amino acids. The ends lost 7 bases at V and 4 bases at J; junction bases unmatched: 4. CDR3 protein: CAITGTAGNTIYF. DNA for the CDR3: TGTGCCATCACCGGGACAGCCGGAAACACCATATATTTT.

The genes are TRBV19 and TRBJ1-5, with 8 bases that match TRBD1. Per the germline V gene, CDR1 is LNHDA and CDR2 is SQIVND (reference sequence). With V trimmed by 3 bases and J by 5 bases, 6 bases remained unmatched. This CDR3 has 15 amino acids. CDR3 DNA: TGTGCCAGTAGTATTGACCACAGGGGGGATCAGCCCCAGCATTTT. Encoded protein: CASSIDHRGDQPQHF.

For the CDR3, the DNA is TGTGCCAGCAGTGATACTAGCGGGGGACCCTACAATGAGCAGTTCTTC. This sequence encodes CASSDTSGGPYNEQFF. V is TRBV25-1 and J is TRBJ2-1, with 11 positions matching TRBD2. Per the germline V gene, CDR1 is MGHDK and CDR2 is SYGVNS. This CDR3 has 16 residues. The junction had 3 bases not matched to a gene; V was cut back by 3 bases and J by 2 bases. Full variable domain (outside the CDR3, taken from reference TRBV25-1 and TRBJ2-1): EADIYQTPRYLVIGTGKKITLECSQTMGHDKMYWYQQDPGMELHLIHYSYGVNSTEKGDLSSESTVSRIRTEHFPLTLESARPSHTSQYLCASSDTSGGPYNEQFFGPGTRLTVL.

The chain recombines TRBV7-3 with TRBJ1-1; 7 nucleotides align to TRBD1. The CDR3 runs to 13 residues. The V segment lost 5 bases and the J segment 11 bases; nucleotides outside the gene matches: 11. Looked up from germline, CDR1 is SGHTA and CDR2 is FQGTGA. CDR3 sequence reads: CASSPETGRDAFF. The CDR3 coding sequence is TGTGCCAGCAGCCCCGAGACAGGGAGAGACGCTTTCTTT. Variable domain in full (rest from reference TRBV7-3 and TRBJ1-1): GAGVSQTPSNKVTEKGKYVELRCDPISGHTALYWYRQSLGQGPEFLIYFQGTGAADDSGLPNDRFFAVRPEGSVSTLKIQRTERGDSAVYLCASSPETGRDAFFGQGTRLTVV.

The CDR3 is CASSLLSGGRNEQFF. The CDR3 DNA sequence: TGTGCCAGCAGTTTACTGTCAGGGGGACGCAATGAGCAGTTCTTC. The genes are TRBV27 and TRBJ2-1, with 7 positions matching TRBD1. Germline V gene lookup returns CDR1 MNHEY and CDR2 SMNVEV (reference sequence). The CDR3 runs 15 residues. Unmatched junction bases numbered 7, after V lost 2 bases and J lost 6 bases.

The V and J genes are TRBV27 and TRBJ2-7; 8 nucleotides align to TRBD1. CDR3 length: 13 residues. Germline V CDR1 and CDR2: MNHEY, SMNVEV (reference sequence). Losses at the gene ends were 3 bases for V and 3 bases for J; bases not matched to a gene: 1. The CDR3 loop is CASSFDRGYEQYF. In DNA form, the CDR3 reads TGTGCCAGCAGTTTCGACAGGGGCTACGAGCAGTACTTC.

The chain uses TRBV10-2 and TRBJ2-7; 9 positions agree with TRBD1. Germline V lookup: CDR1 WSHSY, CDR2 SAAADI. The CDR3 consists of 14 residues. V lost 6 bases and J lost 6; bases outside the gene matches: 9. The CDR3 loop reads CASRDTGTGSEQYF. The CDR3 coding sequence is TGCGCCAGCAGGGACACCGGGACAGGGAGCGAGCAGTACTTC.

The chain recombines TRBV10-3 with TRBJ1-2; D remains unclear. The ends were cut back, 7 bases at V and 5 bases at J, with 11 bases in the middle. The V gene's germline CDR1 is ENHRY and CDR2 SYGVKD. The CDR3 totals 12 residues. The CDR3 nucleotides read TGTGCCATCAACGAGGGAGGGTATGGCTACACCTTC. Amino acid sequence: CAINEGGYGYTF.

The rearrangement links TRBV6-5 to TRBJ2-7; 7 nucleotides match TRBD1. V lost 5 bases, J lost 0 bases, and 7 bases stayed unmatched. Germline-derived CDR1 and CDR2 are MNHEY and SVGAGI. CDR3 length: 15 amino acids. The CDR3 is CASSRTGTNSYEQYF. The DNA for the CDR3 is TGTGCCAGCAGTCGGACAGGAACTAACTCCTACGAGCAGTACTTC.

The rearrangement links TRBV6-1 to TRBJ2-6, with 8 bases fitting TRBD1. The V and J ends lost 2 bases and 9 bases, in that order; junction bases with no gene match: 3. Germline assignment: CDR1 MNHNS and CDR2 SASEGT. The CDR3 is 14 residues long. The CDR3 DNA is TGTGCCAGCAGTGAAAGGGGGACAGGCAACGTCCTGACTTTC. Protein sequence: CASSERGTGNVLTF.

This clone was recorded at least ten times. This chain uses TRBV19 with TRBJ1-1; D may be TRBD1 (5 bases). The germline V gene encodes CDR1 LNHDA and CDR2 SQIVND (reference sequence). With 1 base removed from V and 3 bases from J, the gap between germline ends came to 6 bases. This CDR3 has 13 amino acids. The CDR3 sequence: CASSIAGDTEAFF. In DNA, the CDR3 is TGTGCCAGTAGTATAGCGGGGGACACTGAAGCTTTCTTT.

In its sample, this clone was seen once. The gene calls are TRBV9 and TRBJ2-6; TRBD1 agrees at 10 bases. Looked up from germline, CDR1 is SGDLS and CDR2 is YYNGEE. The V segment lost 4 bases and the J segment 0 bases; nucleotides outside the gene matches: 7. The CDR3 contains 18 residues. CDR3 bases: TGTGCCAGCAGCCCCGGACAGGGGGACCTCTCTGGGGCCAACGTCCTGACTTTC. Translation gives CASSPGQGDLSGANVLTF.

The V gene is TRBV7-9, the J gene TRBJ1-2; D might be TRBD1 (6 bases). This CDR3 region has 15 residues. Deletions cut 3 bases from V and 2 bases from J, with 13 bases between. Germline V gene data show CDR1 as SEHNR and CDR2 as FQNEAQ (reference sequence). The CDR3: CASSFRQVQNYGYTF. As DNA, the CDR3 is TGTGCCAGCAGCTTCCGACAGGTCCAAAACTATGGCTACACCTTC.

The chain uses TRBV18 and TRBJ2-3; the match to TRBD1 covers 8 bases. J gave up 1 base and V 3 bases, and 9 bases lay outside the gene matches. The germline gives CDR1 KGHSH, CDR2 LQKENI. This CDR3 comprises 17 residues. CDR3 sequence reads: CASSPFLMTGGTDTQYF. DNA for the CDR3: TGTGCCAGCTCACCTTTTTTAATGACAGGGGGCACAGATACGCAGTATTTT.

The J gene is TRBJ2-1, the V gene TRBV3-1 (or the pseudogene TRBV3-2); TRBD2 matches 9 bases. In germline, CDR1 is LGHDT, CDR2 YNNKEL (reference sequence). The CDR3 spans 15 residues. The junction had 10 bases not matched to a gene; V was cut back by 4 bases and J by 9 bases. CDR3 amino acids: CASSLPAGGQFEQFF. The DNA for the CDR3 is TGTGCCAGCAGCCTTCCGGCGGGGGGGCAGTTTGAGCAGTTCTTC.